This T cell receptor beta chain was retrieved from a study of immune reconstitution after stem cell transplant in scleroderma. TCRdb reprocessed the RT-PCR reads via MiXCR and lists one record per CDR3 protein. The sample has fewer than 3,000 distinct CDR3 sequences; 6% to 6.5% are singletons. There are 15 residues in the CDR3. The J segment lost 4 bases and the V segment lost 0 bases, leaving 5 bases of the junction unmatched. Germline assignment: CDR1 DFQATT and CDR2 SNEGSKA (reference sequence). V usage is TRBV20-1 and J usage is TRBJ1-3, with 8 bases that match TRBD1. The clonotype originates from a female donor with systemic sclerosis. This specimen was taken before or after autologous hematopoietic stem cell transplantation (not recorded which). The CDR3 sequence: CSARDQGAPGNTIYF. CDR3 DNA: TGCAGTGCTAGAGATCAGGGGGCGCCCGGAAACACCATATATTTT.